One and the same sample provided the 21 T cell receptor beta chains below, sequenced in a study of shared clonotypes between healthy human individuals. Sequencing was performed with immunoSEQ multiplex PCR; in TCRdb, only in-frame clones are kept and a portion is missing. Of roughly 2.2 million clones listed, 85% to 95% are singletons. Sequenced: naive CD4+ T cells from PBMCs. Specified subset: CD45RA+ positively selected. The receptor set was obtained from a man aged 18 to 35 in good health. Some clones in this sample may be carry-over from other donors' samples.

The chain has TRBV4-1 and TRBJ2-7; unclear D gene. V was cut by 0 bases and J by 6 bases, with 6 bases left in between. In germline, CDR1 is MGHRA, CDR2 YSYEKL. There are 12 residues in the CDR3. CDR3 sequence (DNA): TGCGCCAGCAGCCAAGAACGGGCCGAGCAGTACTTC. It codes for CASSQERAEQYF.

This chain connects TRBV5-1 to TRBJ2-1; 13 nucleotides agree with TRBD2. The ends lost 4 bases at V and 4 bases at J; junction bases unmatched: 8. CDR3 length: 17 amino acids. Per the germline V gene, CDR1 is SGHRS and CDR2 is YFSETQ. The CDR3 loop is CASSTGLAGTYYNEQFF. For the CDR3, the DNA is TGCGCCAGCAGCACGGGACTAGCGGGAACATATTACAATGAGCAGTTCTTC.

Concerning this clone itself: Other DNA sequences in this sample translate to the same CDR3. The CDR3 sequence is CASSLAGAYTEAFF. The CDR3 nucleotides are TGTGCCAGCAGCTTAGCGGGGGCATACACTGAAGCTTTCTTT. The chain carries TRBV7-2 and TRBJ1-1, with a weak D call TRBD1 (6 bases). Per germline, CDR1 SGHTA and CDR2 FQGNSA. Trimming stripped 0 bases from V and 3 bases from J, with 8 bases between. CDR3 size: 14 residues. Looking up the rest from reference TRBV7-2 and TRBJ1-1 gives the full variable domain: GAGVSQSPSNKVTEKGKDVELRCDPISGHTALYWYRQSLGQGLEFLIYFQGNSAPDKSGLPSDRFSAERTGGSVSTLTIQRTQQEDSAVYLCASSLAGAYTEAFFGQGTRLTVV.

The chain couples TRBV29-1 to TRBJ2-7; 9 bases agree with TRBD2. The V and J ends lost 4 bases and 6 bases, in that order; junction bases with no gene match: 10. The CDR3 loop spans 14 amino acids. Germline values: CDR1 SQVTM, CDR2 ANQGSEA. This CDR3 is CSVGASGAFGEQYF. The CDR3 DNA follows: TGCAGCGTTGGGGCTAGCGGGGCCTTTGGCGAGCAGTACTTC.

The CDR3 reads CASSWGNGYTF. The DNA of the CDR3 is TGCGCCAGCAGCTGGGGGAACGGCTACACCTTC. The genes are TRBV5-1 and TRBJ1-2; tentatively, D is TRBD1 (5 bases). The CDR3 sequence is 11 residues long. Germline CDR1 reads SGHRS; CDR2 reads YFSETQ. V lost 3 bases to trimming and J lost 8 bases, with 8 bases between them.

The chain is built from TRBV30 and TRBJ2-1, with D possibly being TRBD2 (5 bases). The germline gives CDR1 GTSNPN, CDR2 SVGIG (reference sequence). The CDR3 has 13 amino acids. Trimming removed 2 bases at V and 0 bases at J, with 5 bases between. CDR3 sequence reads: CAWSTSSYNEQFF. The CDR3 DNA reads TGTGCCTGGAGTACTAGCTCCTACAATGAGCAGTTCTTC. Variable domain in full (rest from reference TRBV30 and TRBJ2-1): SQTIHQWPATLVQPVGSPLSLECTVEGTSNPNLYWYRQAAGRGLQLLFYSVGIGQISSEVPQNLSASRPQDRQFILSSKKLLLSDSGFYLCAWSTSSYNEQFFGPGTRLTVL.

The gene calls are TRBV25-1 and TRBJ2-3, with 14 positions matching TRBD2. CDR3 size: 18 residues. V lost 10 bases and J lost 1; bases outside the gene matches: 13. Germline V gene sequence: CDR1 MGHDK, CDR2 SYGVNS. CDR3 coding DNA: TGTGCCACTCAGGTGACTAGCGGGAGGGCCGGGGGCACAGATACGCAGTATTTT. Translation: CATQVTSGRAGGTDTQYF.

V is TRBV15 and J is TRBJ2-3; 12 bases are shared with TRBD1. Germline V lookup: CDR1 LNHNV, CDR2 YYDKDF (reference sequence). The CDR3 totals 21 residues. The J segment lost 3 bases and the V segment lost 0 bases, leaving 16 bases of the junction unmatched. The CDR3 DNA reads as TGTGCCACCAGCAGAGATTGGCGAACAATCGGGACAGGGGGCGCGACAGATACGCAGTATTTT. Translating it yields CATSRDWRTIGTGGATDTQYF.

This clone was counted a single time. J is TRBJ1-5 and V is TRBV5-5, with TRBD1 matching over 7 bases. V gave up 2 bases and J gave up 5 bases; unmatched junction bases: 4. Germline V gives CDR1 SGHKS, CDR2 YYEKEE (reference sequence). The CDR3 consists of 14 residues. The CDR3 coding sequence is TGTGCCAGCAGCTTAAGGGACAGCGATCAGCCCCAGCATTTT. Its protein is CASSLRDSDQPQHF. Filled out from reference TRBV5-5 and TRBJ1-5, the complete variable domain reads DAGVTQSPTHLIKTRGQQVTLRCSPISGHKSVSWYQQVLGQGPQFIFQYYEKEERGRGNFPDRFSARQFPNYSSELNVNALLLGDSALYLCASSLRDSDQPQHFGDGTRLSIL.

The genes are TRBV7-2 and TRBJ2-3; D possibly corresponds to TRBD2 (6 bases). Germline CDR1 is SGHTA and CDR2 is FQGNSA. The CDR3 is 16 amino acids. V gave up 1 base and J gave up 0 bases, with 11 bases separating them. The CDR3 DNA reads as TGTGCCAGCAGCTTAGGCCGCGGGACTAGCACAGATACGCAGTATTTT. It translates to CASSLGRGTSTDTQYF.

On this clone: The sample carries other DNA sequences with the same CDR3. The CDR3 region is CASSLGGQETQYF. The DNA of the CDR3 is TGTGCCAGCAGTCTGGGGGGACAAGAGACCCAGTACTTC. This chain uses TRBV28 with TRBJ2-5; weak D call: TRBD2 (6 bases). V shed 5 bases and J shed 2 bases, with 9 bases lying between them. From germline, CDR1 is MDHEN and CDR2 SYDVKM. CDR3 length equals 13 residues.

The chain uses TRBV9 and TRBJ2-1, with 8 bases fitting TRBD2. Per germline, CDR1 SGDLS and CDR2 YYNGEE. Losses at the gene ends were 0 bases for V and 1 base for J; bases not matched to a gene: 3. The CDR3 extends over 16 amino acids. As DNA, the CDR3 is TGTGCCAGCAGCGTAGTGACGGGAGGGTCCTACAATGAGCAGTTCTTC. Protein: CASSVVTGGSYNEQFF.

This chain joins TRBV15 and TRBJ2-7; D ambiguous. CDR1 LNHNV and CDR2 YYDKDF come from the germline V gene (reference sequence). Between the trimmed V and J ends, which lost 7 bases and 2 bases, there was a span of 15 bases. The CDR3 loop spans 14 amino acids. The DNA for the CDR3 is TGTGCCACCACCTTAGCTGTAGGAGCCTACGAGCAGTACTTC. This translates into CATTLAVGAYEQYF.

This rearrangement joins TRBV5-1 to TRBJ1-2; the D gene is possibly TRBD1 (6 bases). V was cut by 4 bases and J by 7 bases, with 17 bases left in between. Per the germline V gene, CDR1 is SGHRS and CDR2 is YFSETQ. The CDR3 has 14 amino acids. Here the CDR3 DNA reads TGCGCCAGCAGCCTACCGGGACAAGGACGTGGCTACACCTTC. Translating it yields CASSLPGQGRGYTF.

V is TRBV15 and J is TRBJ1-3, with TRBD1 as a possible D gene (5 bases). Germline CDR1 LNHNV, CDR2 YYDKDF (reference sequence). The CDR3 runs to 14 residues. Trimming stripped 1 base from V and 6 bases from J, with 10 bases between. The CDR3 sequence is CATSRAGFENTIYF. DNA of the CDR3: TGTGCCACCAGCAGAGCAGGGTTTGAAAACACCATATATTTT.

Worth noting for this clone: The identical CDR3 is also encoded by other nucleotide sequences in the sample. J is TRBJ2-7 and V is TRBV5-1; D is unclear. CDR1 and CDR2 (germline): SGHRS, YFSETQ. Trimming took 3 bases from V and 0 from J, leaving 13 bases between them. The CDR3 has 15 residues. The CDR3 DNA reads TGCGCCAGCAGCTGGTCAAGTGGAAGCTCCTACGAGCAGTACTTC. Amino acids: CASSWSSGSSYEQYF.

This clone was counted between two and nine times. The rearrangement joins TRBV5-3 to TRBJ1-1, with D possibly being TRBD1 (5 bases). TRBV5-3 counts as an open reading frame of uncertain function. With 4 bases removed from V and 11 bases from J, the gap between germline ends came to 24 bases. This CDR3 has 15 residues. CDR3 in amino acids: CARSQSSGPFPGAFF. Here the CDR3 DNA reads TGTGCCAGAAGCCAATCCTCGGGACCCTTCCCGGGGGCTTTCTTT.

This chain joins TRBV7-8 and TRBJ2-7; the D gene could be TRBD1 or TRBD2 (5 bases each). Germline loops: CDR1 SGHVS, CDR2 FQNEAQ. CDR3 length: 13 residues. Between the trimmed V and J ends, which lost 5 bases and 2 bases, there was a span of 10 bases. For the CDR3, the DNA is TGTGCCAGCAGCCCGGGACCTACCTACGAGCAGTACTTC. Translation gives CASSPGPTYEQYF.

With respect to this clone: Other nucleotide sequences in the sample specify the same CDR3. The chain carries TRBV5-1 and TRBJ2-3; TRBD2 matches at 11 bases. Per the germline V gene, CDR1 is SGHRS and CDR2 is YFSETQ. CDR3 length equals 16 residues. With V trimmed by 0 bases and J by 1 base, 1 base remained unmatched. The CDR3 region is CASSLALAGGTDTQYF. CDR3 DNA sequence: TGCGCCAGCAGCTTGGCACTAGCGGGAGGCACAGATACGCAGTATTTT.

The chain employs TRBV18 and TRBJ2-7, with 10 positions matching TRBD1. V lost 3 bases to trimming and J lost 4 bases; unmatched junction nucleotides: 3. CDR1 is KGHSH and CDR2 is LQKENI in the germline V gene. The CDR3 spans 14 residues. CDR3 loop: CASSPQDRGYEQYF. The CDR3, as DNA: TGTGCCAGCTCACCTCAGGACAGGGGGTACGAGCAGTACTTC.

This chain uses TRBV6-5 with TRBJ1-1, with D maybe TRBD1 (6 bases). Germline CDR1 and CDR2: MNHEY and SVGAGI. V was pared by 6 bases and J by 4 bases, with 15 bases between. The CDR3 length is 14 residues. The CDR3 reads CASSQRGGGTEAFF. In DNA, the CDR3 is TGTGCCAGCAGCCAAAGGGGGGGCGGCACTGAAGCTTTCTTT.